Sequencing of this TCR beta chain was carried out in a study of CD8+ T cells in alopecia areata. Sequencing used cDNA as its template, made by extracting RNA and reverse transcribing it. Some clones are missing from TCRdb's copy, which holds only in-frame ones; the method was immunoSEQ multiplex PCR. The sample holds roughly 250,000 clones, around 67% seen once. The CDR3 has 15 residues. Germline lookup yields CDR1 GTSNPN and CDR2 SVGIG (reference sequence). V lost 5 bases, J lost 6 bases, and 20 bases lay in between. Specimen: CD4+ T cells sorted from blood, collected at week 0. The receptor was derived from a human donor with alopecia areata. The V and J genes are TRBV30 and TRBJ2-1, with D tentatively TRBD2 (7 bases). The CDR3: CAWSNGRGATNEQFF. Written as DNA, the CDR3 is TGTGCCTGGTCCAACGGCCGGGGGGCCACCAATGAGCAGTTCTTC.